The entry that follows covers one TCR beta chain sequence. These data originate in a study of molecular identifiers for immune sequencing clone quantification. CDR1 is SGHNT and CDR2 is YYREEE in the germline V gene (reference sequence). The CDR3 totals 18 residues. Trimming took 4 bases from V and 1 from J; bases not matched to a gene: 14. TCRdb recomputed calls from the PCR reads with MiXCR, one row per CDR3 protein. The sample has tens of thousands of distinct CDR3 sequences, roughly 15% seen once. The rearrangement joins TRBV5-4 to TRBJ2-3, with 8 bases that match TRBD2. The sequence derives from a human donor in good health. Some libraries in this study had Jurkat cell RNA spiked in. Material: naive CD8+ T cells from blood, with Jurkat cell RNA spiked in. Subset meaning: FACS-sorted CD8+CD4-CCR7+CD45RA+ naive T cells. Here the CDR3 DNA reads TGTGCCAGCAGCCCAGGACTAGCCCTAGGGAGTCGCACAGATACGCAGTATTTT. Its protein is CASSPGLALGSRTDTQYF.